This T cell receptor beta chain was recovered during a study of T cell responses to AZD1222 COVID-19 vaccine. On this clone itself: Its antigen is undetermined.

Study-level results: Nearly half of the spike-specific TCRs reportedly recognize variant regions that carry no mutations. Donors were chiefly white British, with a greater number of females, and clonal diversity was perhaps underestimated. Spike-specific TCR breadth and depth both grew after two AZD1222 doses.

This CDR3 has 15 amino acids. The V gene's germline CDR1 is SNHLY and CDR2 FYNNEI. V lost 4 bases, J lost 4 bases, and 14 bases lay in between. Clones were sequenced by immunoSEQ multiplex PCR, and TCRdb holds only the in-frame ones, with some missing. The data hold some 200,000 clones, with approximately 90% observed a single time. The sample in question was peripheral blood, obtained 28 days after the second AZD1222 dose. This TCR came from an adult who received the AZD1222 COVID-19 vaccine. The chain uses TRBV2 and TRBJ2-1, with D perhaps assigned TRBD1 or TRBD2 (5 bases each). The CDR3 sequence: CASSGDPAPYNEQFF. The CDR3 DNA follows: TGTGCCAGCAGTGGGGACCCCGCCCCTTACAATGAGCAGTTCTTC.